The 18 T cell receptor beta chains reported below all come from one sample, sequenced in a study of T cells after yellow fever vaccination. A single record per CDR3 protein comes from TCRdb applying MiXCR to the 5' RACE reads. Of some 350,000 distinct CDR3 sequences listed, around 4.1% are singletons. Material: PBMCs, obtained 5 days after the yellow fever booster vaccination. All receptors derive from a man between 18 and 35 years old who received the YFV17D yellow fever vaccine.

This clonotype was seen ten or more times. The rearrangement uses TRBV2 and TRBJ1-1; a possible D gene is TRBD1 (5 bases). The CDR3 has 14 amino acids. Germline CDR1 is SNHLY and CDR2 is FYNNEI. Trimming shortened V by 7 bases and J by 2 bases, and 14 bases separated the two germline ends. CDR3 in DNA: TGTGCCAGCATTTCAGGGAAGCTTAACACTGAAGCTTTCTTT. Protein: CASISGKLNTEAFF. The complete variable domain, with remaining parts taken from reference TRBV2 and TRBJ1-1, reads EPEVTQTPSHQVTQMGQEVILRCVPISNHLYFYWYRQILGQKVEFLVSFYNNEISEKSEIFDDQFSVERPDGSNFTLKIRSTKLEDSAMYFCASISGKLNTEAFFGQGTRLTVV.

This clonotype came up many times. The rearrangement links TRBV7-2 to TRBJ2-7; tentatively, D is TRBD1 (5 bases). The CDR3 loop spans 14 amino acids. The V gene's germline CDR1 is SGHTA and CDR2 FQGNSA. The V end lost 4 bases, the J end lost 7 bases, and 17 bases lay between the germline ends. CDR3 in DNA: TGTGCCAGCAGCTCCGCCCCAGGGTTCGGAGAGCAGTACTTC. It codes for CASSSAPGFGEQYF.

There are a few counts of this clonotype. The V gene is TRBV7-2, the J gene TRBJ2-5; D call uncertain. This CDR3 has 11 residues. Germline CDR1 is SGHTA and CDR2 is FQGNSA. Trimming removed 4 bases from V and 7 bases from J, with 7 bases in between. CDR3 nucleotides: TGTGCCAGCAGCTCCCTTCTGACCCAGTACTTC. It specifies CASSSLLTQYF.

This clonotype was seen more than once but under ten times. The chain combines TRBV7-9 with TRBJ2-1; D may match TRBD1 or TRBD2 (5 bases each). Per the germline V gene, CDR1 is SEHNR and CDR2 is FQNEAQ (reference sequence). V lost 1 base and J 13 bases, leaving 8 bases between the germline ends. The CDR3 sequence is 11 residues long. DNA for the CDR3: TGTGCCAGCAGCTTAGGGGGGAGTCAGTTCTTC. It specifies CASSLGGSQFF.

The gene calls are TRBV28 and TRBJ1-1; D might be TRBD1 (6 bases). CDR3 length: 15 residues. Germline CDR1 MDHEN, CDR2 SYDVKM. V dropped 6 bases and J dropped 5 bases, with 19 bases sitting between them. CDR3 sequence reads: CASSPLRGMGTEAFF. The CDR3 DNA is TGTGCCAGCAGCCCTCTGAGGGGGATGGGGACTGAAGCTTTCTTT.

Many counts were recorded for this clonotype. The chain has TRBV3-1 and TRBJ1-1; D call uncertain. This CDR3 has 13 amino acids. Germline values: CDR1 LGHDT, CDR2 YNNKEL (reference sequence). Trimming stripped 1 base from V and 1 base from J, with 4 bases between. The CDR3 DNA follows: TGTGCCAGCAGCCAAGCCCCGAACACTGAAGCTTTCTTT. It codes for CASSQAPNTEAFF.

The CDR3, as DNA: TGTGCCAGCAGTTTCGACAGGGCAGATACGCAGTATTTT. It yields the protein CASSFDRADTQYF. The chain is built from TRBV27 and TRBJ2-3; TRBD1 aligns across 7 bases. V trimming: 3 bases; J trimming: 4 bases; junction bases outside the gene matches: 1. Per germline, CDR1 MNHEY and CDR2 SMNVEV (reference sequence). The CDR3 consists of 13 residues.

The gene calls are TRBV7-3 and TRBJ1-1; D is undetermined. This CDR3 contains 13 residues. Germline V gene sequence: CDR1 SGHTA, CDR2 FQGTGA. The V end lost 5 bases, the J end lost 0 bases, and 7 bases lay between the germline ends. The DNA of the CDR3 is TGTGCCAGCAGCAATCAGGTGAACACTGAAGCTTTCTTT. It translates to CASSNQVNTEAFF.

This clonotype was recorded at least ten times. The V call is TRBV7-8, the J call TRBJ2-3; D gene uncertain. V was clipped by 5 bases and J by 11 bases, with 11 bases between them. The germline V gene encodes CDR1 SGHVS and CDR2 FQNEAQ. The CDR3 runs to 11 residues. The CDR3 DNA is TGTGCCAGCAGCACTAAATTAGTGCAGTATTTT. Translating it yields CASSTKLVQYF.

This clonotype was found a few times. The V call is TRBV20-1, the J call TRBJ2-1; TRBD2 matches at 10 bases. The V and J ends lost 1 base and 1 base, in that order; junction bases with no gene match: 4. The CDR3 length is 16 residues. Germline CDR1 reads DFQATT; CDR2 reads SNEGSKA (reference sequence). CDR3 region: CSARAFSGGSYNEQFF. CDR3 DNA: TGCAGTGCTAGAGCTTTTAGCGGGGGGTCCTACAATGAGCAGTTCTTC.

The chain is built from TRBV20-1 and TRBJ1-5, with D possibly TRBD1 on 6 matching bases. The CDR3 extends over 14 amino acids. The germline V gene encodes CDR1 DFQATT and CDR2 SNEGSKA (reference sequence). V shed 1 base and J shed 10 bases, with 17 bases lying between them. The CDR3 DNA sequence: TGCAGTGCTAGAGGGCCACTAGGGGGTCCCCCCCAGCATTTT. Residues: CSARGPLGGPPQHF.

This chain uses TRBV5-1 with TRBJ2-3; D remains ambiguous. The germline V gene encodes CDR1 SGHRS and CDR2 YFSETQ. The CDR3 totals 15 residues. V dropped 0 bases and J dropped 0 bases, with 8 bases sitting between them. CDR3: CASSLGFSSTDTQYF. The CDR3 DNA reads TGCGCCAGCAGCTTGGGATTTTCTAGCACAGATACGCAGTATTTT.

There are a few counts of this clonotype. V gene TRBV20-1 combines with J gene TRBJ1-2, with TRBD1 matching over 9 bases. The V gene end was trimmed by 2 bases and the J gene end by 2 bases; junction bases not matched to a gene: 12. The length of the CDR3 is 17 residues. Germline CDR1 is DFQATT and CDR2 is SNEGSKA (reference sequence). The CDR3 region is CSARQPGTGSINYGYTF. DNA of the CDR3: TGCAGTGCTAGACAGCCGGGGACAGGGAGTATCAACTATGGCTACACCTTC.

This clonotype was seen repeatedly, ten times or more. The chain couples TRBV20-1 to TRBJ1-4; the D is unclear. The germline V and J ends were trimmed by 3 bases and 7 bases, with 12 bases remaining between them. The CDR3 sequence is 13 residues long. Per germline, CDR1 DFQATT and CDR2 SNEGSKA (reference sequence). The CDR3 protein is CSARRQTLEKLFF. In DNA, the CDR3 is TGCAGTGCTAGGCGCCAGACCCTTGAAAAACTGTTTTTT.

This clonotype was recorded at least ten times. This rearrangement joins TRBV5-5 to TRBJ1-4; no clear D. CDR1 and CDR2 from the germline V gene are SGHKS and YYEKEE (reference sequence). With 0 bases removed from V and 8 bases from J, the gap between germline ends came to 11 bases. The CDR3 covers 14 residues. The DNA for the CDR3 is TGTGCCAGCAGCTTGGCTACGGTCGGCGAAAAACTGTTTTTT. As protein: CASSLATVGEKLFF.

This clonotype has at least ten counts. The chain joins TRBV20-1 to TRBJ2-1; 7 nucleotides line up with TRBD1. The V gene end was trimmed by 3 bases and the J gene end by 7 bases; junction bases not matched to a gene: 9. Germline CDR1 DFQATT, CDR2 SNEGSKA (reference sequence). This CDR3 is built from 14 residues. Here the CDR3 reads CSASQTGVENEQFF. The CDR3 nucleotides are TGCAGTGCTAGTCAAACAGGGGTAGAGAATGAGCAGTTCTTC.

This clonotype has a count of ten or more. The chain joins TRBV7-2 to TRBJ2-5, with D perhaps matching TRBD1 (6 bases). Germline V CDR1 and CDR2: SGHTA, FQGNSA. CDR3 size: 13 residues. V lost 4 bases to trimming and J lost 2 bases, with 8 bases between them. The CDR3, as DNA: TGTGCCAGCAGCTCGGACAGACAAGAGACCCAGTACTTC. Its protein product is CASSSDRQETQYF.

The chain links TRBV28 to TRBJ2-5; D assignment may be TRBD1 or TRBD2 (6 bases each). In germline, CDR1 is MDHEN, CDR2 SYDVKM. The V gene lost 2 bases and the J gene lost 9 bases, with 16 bases spanning the gap. The CDR3 consists of 14 residues. The CDR3 spells CASSLLGGSRSQYF. As DNA, the CDR3 is TGTGCCAGCAGTTTACTGGGGGGCTCCCGATCCCAGTACTTC.